This TCR beta chain was identified during a study of neurological immune-mediated disorders. General study results and limits: In HTLV-1-associated myelopathy, TCR clonal expansion was greatest, and in multiple sclerosis it was least, below healthy controls.

On this clonotype: Its antigen is undetermined.

One entry per CDR3 protein, called by TCRdb with MiXCR from the 5' RACE reads. The sample consists of around 70,000 distinct CDR3 sequences, 3.2% of them appearing once. This sequence was found in a woman aged 45 to 65 with multiple sclerosis. The material sequenced was PBMCs.

DNA of the CDR3: TGTGCCACCAAAGGAATAGGACCCGAGCAGTACTTC. The encoded protein is CATKGIGPEQYF. The genes are TRBV24-1 and TRBJ2-7; D gene unclear. The germline CDR1 and CDR2 sequences are KGHDR and SFDVKD. V was clipped by 8 bases and J by 6 bases, with 13 bases between them. The CDR3 runs 12 residues.